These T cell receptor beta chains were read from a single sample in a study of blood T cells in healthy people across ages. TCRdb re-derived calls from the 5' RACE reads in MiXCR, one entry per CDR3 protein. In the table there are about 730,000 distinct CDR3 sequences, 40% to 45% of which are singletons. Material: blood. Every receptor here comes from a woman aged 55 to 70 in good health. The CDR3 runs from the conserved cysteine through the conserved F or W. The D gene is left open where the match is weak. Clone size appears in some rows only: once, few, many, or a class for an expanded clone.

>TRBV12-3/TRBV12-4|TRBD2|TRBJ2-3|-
CASIPGRAGGSPDTQYF
TGTGCCAGCATTCCGGGACGAGCGGGGGGAAGTCCAGATACGCAGTATTTT
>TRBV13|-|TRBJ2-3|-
CASGHSGDTQYF
TGTGCCAGCGGCCACTCCGGGGATACGCAGTATTTT
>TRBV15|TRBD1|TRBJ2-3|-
CATSRGTGGTDTQYF
TGTGCCACCAGCAGAGGGACAGGGGGCACAGATACGCAGTATTTT
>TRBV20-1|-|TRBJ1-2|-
CSAREGSGSYGYTF
TGCAGTGCTAGAGAAGGGTCAGGGAGCTATGGCTACACCTTC
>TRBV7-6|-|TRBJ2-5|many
CASSTEETQYF
TGTGCCAGCAGCACCGAAGAGACCCAGTACTTC
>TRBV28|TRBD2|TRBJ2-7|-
CASSSMTSGNSYEQYF
TGTGCCAGCAGTTCCATGACTAGCGGGAATAGCTACGAGCAGTACTTC
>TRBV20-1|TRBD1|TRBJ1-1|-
CSGSRGQMNTEAFF
TGCAGTGGCTCCCGGGGACAGATGAACACTGAAGCTTTCTTT
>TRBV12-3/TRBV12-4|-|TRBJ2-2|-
CASAQGQSYTGELFF
TGTGCCAGCGCTCAGGGGCAATCCTACACCGGGGAGCTGTTTTTT
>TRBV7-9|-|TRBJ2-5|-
CASSPRGGDEETQYF
TGTGCCAGCAGCCCAAGAGGGGGGGACGAGGAGACCCAGTACTTC
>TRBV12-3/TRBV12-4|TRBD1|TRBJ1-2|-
CASSFYRGYSYTF
TGTGCCAGCAGTTTCTACAGGGGATATAGCTACACCTTC
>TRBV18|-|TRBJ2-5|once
CASSPTRAPWTQYF
TGTGCCAGCTCACCAACGCGGGCCCCGTGGACCCAGTACTTC
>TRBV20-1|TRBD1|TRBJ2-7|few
CSASHPGTDSYEQYF
TGCAGTGCTTCACACCCCGGGACAGACTCCTACGAGCAGTACTTC
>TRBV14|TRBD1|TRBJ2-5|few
CASSQDPSGQGATKTQYF
TGTGCCAGCAGCCAAGATCCATCGGGACAGGGGGCTACCAAGACCCAGTACTTC
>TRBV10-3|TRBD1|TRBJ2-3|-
CAISSTGADTQYF
TGTGCCATCAGTTCTACAGGGGCAGATACGCAGTATTTT
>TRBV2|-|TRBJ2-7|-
CASNPLRGSDEQYF
TGTGCCAGCAATCCCCTGCGAGGGAGCGACGAGCAGTACTTC
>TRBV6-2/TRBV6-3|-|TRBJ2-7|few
CASSSGGSGAYEQYF
TGTGCCAGCAGTTCCGGTGGTAGCGGCGCATACGAGCAGTACTTC
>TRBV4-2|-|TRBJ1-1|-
CASSQRRAMSEAFF
TGTGCCAGCAGCCAAAGGAGGGCCATGTCGGAAGCTTTCTTT
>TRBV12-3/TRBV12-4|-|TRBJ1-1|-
CASSFNRAITEAFF
TGTGCCAGCAGTTTCAACAGGGCGATCACTGAAGCTTTCTTT
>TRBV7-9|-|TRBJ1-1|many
CASSLEVTEAFF
TGTGCCAGCAGCTTAGAGGTCACTGAAGCTTTCTTT
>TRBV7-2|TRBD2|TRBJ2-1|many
CASSFMTSGSRAYNEQFF
TGTGCCAGCAGCTTTATGACTAGCGGTTCCCGGGCCTACAATGAGCAGTTCTTC
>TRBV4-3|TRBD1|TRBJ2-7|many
CASSLGTGASYEQYF
TGCGCCAGCAGCCTGGGGACAGGGGCCTCCTACGAGCAGTACTTC
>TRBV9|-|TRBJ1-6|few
CASSGRGSDNSPLHF
TGTGCCAGCAGCGGAAGGGGATCGGATAATTCACCCCTCCACTTT
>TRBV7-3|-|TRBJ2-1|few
CASSLNQGSNEQFF
TGTGCCAGCAGCTTAAATCAGGGGTCAAATGAGCAGTTCTTC
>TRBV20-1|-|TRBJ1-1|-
CSVPGRYEAFF
TGCAGTGTTCCGGGACGATATGAAGCTTTCTTT
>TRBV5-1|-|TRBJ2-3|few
CASSHPRDTQYF
TGCGCCAGCAGTCATCCTCGGGATACGCAGTATTTT
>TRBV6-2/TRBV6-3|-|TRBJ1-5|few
CASSKETGGDNQPQHF
TGTGCCAGCAGCAAGGAAACAGGCGGTGACAATCAGCCCCAGCATTTT
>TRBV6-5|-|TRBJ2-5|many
CASSYSNRIQETQYF
TGTGCCAGCAGTTACTCGAACAGGATCCAAGAGACCCAGTACTTC
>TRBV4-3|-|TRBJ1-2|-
CASSQRQMGGYTF
TGCGCCAGCAGCCAAAGACAGATGGGTGGCTACACCTTC
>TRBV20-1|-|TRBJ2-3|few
CSGESALSTDTQYF
TGCAGTGGGGAGTCTGCCCTTAGCACAGATACGCAGTATTTT
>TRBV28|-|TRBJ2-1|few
CASSSPHGDEQFF
TGTGCCAGCAGTTCCCCTCATGGCGATGAGCAGTTCTTC
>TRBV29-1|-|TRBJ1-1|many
CSATLRHNTEAFF
TGCAGCGCCACCCTCCGACATAACACTGAAGCTTTCTTT
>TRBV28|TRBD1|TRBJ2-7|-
CASWGQAYEQYF
TGTGCCAGCTGGGGACAGGCCTACGAGCAGTACTTC
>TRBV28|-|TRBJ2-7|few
CASSPRQGGYEQYF
TGTGCCAGCAGCCCAAGACAGGGAGGCTACGAGCAGTACTTC
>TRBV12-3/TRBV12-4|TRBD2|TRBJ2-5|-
CASSFRAGGRETPETQYF
TGTGCCAGCAGTTTTAGAGCGGGGGGTCGGGAAACTCCAGAGACCCAGTACTTC
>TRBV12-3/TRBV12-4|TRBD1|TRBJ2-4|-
CVSNRGTGGVKNIQYF
TGTGTCAGCAACCGAGGGACAGGGGGCGTCAAAAACATTCAGTACTTC
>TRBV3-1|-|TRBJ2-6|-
CASSPGGANVLTF
TGTGCCAGCAGCCCGGGAGGGGCCAACGTCCTGACTTTC
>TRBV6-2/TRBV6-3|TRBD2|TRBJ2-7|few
CASIRSGGSYEQYF
TGTGCCAGCATTCGTAGCGGGGGCTCCTACGAGCAGTACTTC
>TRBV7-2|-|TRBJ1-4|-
CASSQDSLNEKLFF
TGTGCCAGCAGCCAGGACAGCCTTAATGAAAAACTGTTTTTT
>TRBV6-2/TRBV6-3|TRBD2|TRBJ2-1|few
CASSYSRGVGVINEQFF
TGTGCCAGCAGTTACTCCCGGGGGGTGGGAGTCATCAATGAGCAGTTCTTC
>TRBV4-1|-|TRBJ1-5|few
CASSQDQDRITKDQPQHF
TGCGCCAGCAGCCAAGATCAAGACCGAATAACTAAAGATCAGCCCCAGCATTTT
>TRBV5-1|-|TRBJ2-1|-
CASSLGRGRSYNEQFF
TGCGCCAGCAGCTTGGGACGTGGAAGGTCGTACAATGAGCAGTTCTTC